This TCR beta chain was retrieved from a study of cytomegalovirus exposure and HLA in healthy donors. Study-level results: There were reportedly fewer N-insertions in an Asian-associated ancestry cluster than the roughly 700-donor mean, in a later analysis.

The PCR contained 60 Vbeta and 13 Jbeta primers. Assay: immunoSEQ multiplex PCR; the TCRdb copy retains only in-frame clones and omits some. The sample has more than 90,000 clones. Unmatched junction bases numbered 5, after V lost 3 bases and J lost 7 bases. Germline CDR1 and CDR2: MDHEN and SYDVKM. The CDR3 covers 14 residues. Comment on this clone: Its antigen is undetermined.

This TCR came from a man aged 40-55 years in good health and CMV-seropositive. The V call is TRBV28, the J call TRBJ2-1; 8 bases are a match to TRBD2. Sequenced: PBMCs. The CDR3 DNA is TGTGCCAGCAGTTTGGCAGCGGGAGTAAATGAGCAGTTCTTC. Protein sequence: CASSLAAGVNEQFF.